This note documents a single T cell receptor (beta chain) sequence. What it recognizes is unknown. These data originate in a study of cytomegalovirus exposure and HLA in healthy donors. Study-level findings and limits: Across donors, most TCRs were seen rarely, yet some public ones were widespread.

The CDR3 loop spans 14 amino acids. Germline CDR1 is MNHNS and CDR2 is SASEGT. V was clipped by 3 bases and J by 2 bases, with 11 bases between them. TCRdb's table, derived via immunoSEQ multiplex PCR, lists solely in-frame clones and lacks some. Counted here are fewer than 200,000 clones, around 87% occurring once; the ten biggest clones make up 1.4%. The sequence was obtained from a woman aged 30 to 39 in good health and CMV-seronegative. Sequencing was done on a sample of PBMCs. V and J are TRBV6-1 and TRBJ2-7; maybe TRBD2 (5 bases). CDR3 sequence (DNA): TGTGCCAGCAGTGAGTTCGGGGTAGCCTACGAGCAGTACTTC. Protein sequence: CASSEFGVAYEQYF.